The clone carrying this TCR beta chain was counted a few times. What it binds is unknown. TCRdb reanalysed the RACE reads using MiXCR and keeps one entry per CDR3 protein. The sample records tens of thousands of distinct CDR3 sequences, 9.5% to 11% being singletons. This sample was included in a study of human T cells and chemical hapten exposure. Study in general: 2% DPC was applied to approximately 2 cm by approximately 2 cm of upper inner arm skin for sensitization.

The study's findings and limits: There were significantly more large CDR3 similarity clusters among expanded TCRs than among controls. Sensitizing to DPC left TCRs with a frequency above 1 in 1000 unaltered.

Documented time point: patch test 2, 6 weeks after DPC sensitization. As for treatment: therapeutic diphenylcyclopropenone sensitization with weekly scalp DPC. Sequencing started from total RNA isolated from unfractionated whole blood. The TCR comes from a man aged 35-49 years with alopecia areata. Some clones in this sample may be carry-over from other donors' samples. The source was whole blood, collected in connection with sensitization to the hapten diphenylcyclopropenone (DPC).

CDR3 in amino acids: CASSLEQGLTEAFF. In DNA, the CDR3 is TGTGCCAGCAGCTTGGAACAGGGCCTCACTGAAGCTTTCTTT. J is TRBJ1-1 and V is TRBV7-9; D possibly corresponds to TRBD1 (6 bases). V dropped 3 bases and J dropped 4 bases, with 12 bases sitting between them. The CDR3 loop spans 14 amino acids. The germline CDR1 and CDR2 sequences are SEHNR and FQNEAQ (reference sequence).